Listed below are T cell receptor beta chains from one sample, sequenced in a study of cytomegalovirus exposure and HLA in healthy donors. Using immunoSEQ multiplex PCR, the repertoire was profiled, and TCRdb retains in-frame clones only, with some absent. The sample has some 130,000 clones, around 77% seen once. Sequencing was performed on PBMCs. All receptors come from a male donor in good health and CMV-seropositive. CDR3s include the opening cysteine and the closing phenylalanine or tryptophan. Each record gives: D gene, J gene, V gene, clone size, CDR3 protein, CDR3 DNA. D genes are given only for firm matches. Size is omitted from some rows. Given values are once, few, many or a class for expanded clones.

. TRBJ1-2 TRBV21-1 . CASSKAVVEDRVGGYGYTF TGTGCCAGCAGCAAAGCTGTAGTCGAGGACAGGGTTGGGGGCTATGGCTACACCTTC
. TRBJ2-2 TRBV5-1 . CASSSYPANTGELFF TGCGCCAGCAGCTCTTATCCCGCGAACACCGGGGAGCTGTTTTTT
. TRBJ2-5 TRBV7-2 . CASSLGLRETQYF TGTGCCAGCAGCTTAGGCCTCAGGGAGACCCAGTACTTC
TRBD1 TRBJ2-7 TRBV6-1 . CASSQDRRSYEQYF TGTGCCAGCAGCCAGGACAGGAGATCCTACGAGCAGTACTTC
. TRBJ2-2 TRBV5-4 . CASSLELGGARTGELFF TGTGCCAGCAGCTTGGAATTGGGGGGGGCAAGGACCGGGGAGCTGTTTTTT
TRBD1 TRBJ1-6 TRBV7-8 . CASSPRTGGNSPLHF TGTGCCAGCAGCCCCCGGACAGGGGGAAATTCACCCCTCCACTTT
TRBD2 TRBJ2-1 TRBV28 . CANGIAGGEQFF TGTGCCAACGGAATAGCGGGGGGTGAGCAGTTCTTC
TRBD1 TRBJ2-2 TRBV5-1 . CASTETTGDTGELFF TGCGCCAGCACGGAGACCACAGGGGACACCGGGGAGCTGTTTTTT
. TRBJ2-7 TRBV7-6 . CASSAGQSYEQYF TGTGCCAGCAGCGCGGGACAGAGCTACGAGCAGTACTTC
. TRBJ2-7 TRBV2 . CAVGAGNSYEQYF TGTGCCGTCGGCGCGGGGAACTCCTACGAGCAGTACTTC
. TRBJ1-4 TRBV7-9 . CSSSFLAGEKLFF TGTTCCAGCAGCTTTTTGGCAGGGGAAAAACTGTTTTTT
. TRBJ2-4 TRBV5-1 . CASSLDGGKAKNIQYF TGCGCCAGCAGCTTGGATGGAGGGAAGGCCAAAAACATTCAGTACTTC
. TRBJ2-7 TRBV9 . CASSVGQALSYEQYF TGTGCCAGCAGCGTTGGGCAGGCACTCTCCTACGAGCAGTACTTC
TRBD1 TRBJ1-6 TRBV2 few CASSTRDSYSPLHF TGTGCCAGCAGCACCCGGGACAGTTACTCACCCCTCCACTTT
. TRBJ2-7 TRBV19 once CASSPTGFEQYF TGTGCCAGTAGTCCCACCGGGTTCGAGCAGTACTTC
. TRBJ1-4 TRBV4-2 . CASSQEEEVRQWGEKLFF TGTGCCAGCAGCCAAGAAGAGGAAGTGAGACAGTGGGGTGAAAAACTGTTTTTT
TRBD1 TRBJ1-2 TRBV4-2 once CASSQSAPSGQGGYGYTF TGTGCCAGCAGCCAATCAGCTCCCTCGGGACAGGGAGGCTATGGCTACACCTTC
TRBD1 TRBJ2-1 TRBV2 once CASSADRGPYNEQFF TGTGCCAGCAGTGCGGACAGGGGACCCTACAATGAGCAGTTCTTC
. TRBJ2-3 TRBV28 . CASSLTGGRDTQYF TGTGCCAGCAGCTTAACCGGGGGGCGTGATACGCAGTATTTT
TRBD1 TRBJ2-7 TRBV18 . CASSPLPRPTGRVAVNEQYF TGTGCCAGCTCACCCCTTCCCCGGCCGACAGGGCGGGTCGCTGTGAACGAGCAGTACTTC
. TRBJ1-4 TRBV5-6 . CASSLRLEKLFF TGTGCCAGCAGCTTAAGACTTGAAAAACTGTTTTTT
TRBD1 TRBJ1-4 TRBV7-9 . CASSLRQGGEKLFF TGTGCCAGCAGCCTTCGACAGGGTGGCGAAAAACTGTTTTTT
TRBD1 TRBJ2-7 TRBV7-9 few CASSRDRVEDEQYF TGTGCCAGCAGCCGGGACAGGGTGGAAGACGAGCAGTACTTC
TRBD1 TRBJ2-1 TRBV13 few CASSDRGVYNEQFF TGTGCCAGCTCCGACAGGGGGGTTTACAATGAGCAGTTCTTC
. TRBJ1-1 TRBV30 . CAWSVPRVSTEAFF TGTGCCTGGAGTGTACCCAGGGTATCCACTGAAGCTTTCTTT
. TRBJ2-1 TRBV27 . CASSFGRSSYNEQFF TGTGCCAGCAGTTTTGGGAGGAGCTCCTACAATGAGCAGTTCTTC
. TRBJ1-2 TRBV7-9 once CASRPGTARKSYGYTF TGTGCCAGCAGACCTGGGACTGCCCGGAAGAGCTATGGCTACACCTTC
. TRBJ2-2 TRBV7-3 . CASSLSSSGVGTGELFF TGTGCCAGCAGCTTAAGCTCATCGGGGGTGGGCACCGGGGAGCTGTTTTTT
. TRBJ2-7 TRBV4-1 once CASSQGDWAYEQYF TGCGCCAGCAGCCAAGGGGACTGGGCCTACGAGCAGTACTTC
TRBD2 TRBJ2-1 TRBV5-1 . CASKGGSISYNEQFF TGCGCCAGCAAGGGAGGGAGTATTTCGTACAATGAGCAGTTCTTC
. TRBJ2-6 TRBV28 . CASSLRGSGANVLTF TGTGCCAGCAGTTTAAGAGGCTCTGGGGCCAACGTCCTGACTTTC
TRBD1 TRBJ1-5 TRBV6-5 few CASRISTGVNQPQHF TGTGCCAGCAGGATCTCGACAGGGGTCAATCAGCCCCAGCATTTT
TRBD1 TRBJ1-1 TRBV29-1 . CSVVGRQGGYRMNTEAFF TGCAGCGTTGTAGGTCGACAGGGAGGTTATCGCATGAACACTGAAGCTTTCTTT
TRBD1 TRBJ2-2 TRBV9 . CASSVEGAGTGELFF TGTGCCAGCAGCGTAGAGGGGGCAGGCACCGGGGAGCTGTTTTTT
TRBD2 TRBJ2-7 TRBV19 . CASSISSGDSYEQYF TGTGCCAGTAGTATTTCTAGCGGGGACTCCTACGAGCAGTACTTC
. TRBJ2-1 TRBV20-1 . CSAILENEQFF TGCAGTGCCATACTAGAAAATGAGCAGTTCTTC
TRBD1 TRBJ1-2 TRBV27 . CASSSLGTEAPNYGYTF TGTGCCAGCAGCAGCCTTGGGACAGAAGCCCCTAACTATGGCTACACCTTC